This entry describes one T cell receptor beta chain. Its antigen is currently unknown. This entry belongs to a study of shared clonotypes between healthy human individuals. V trimming: 1 base; J trimming: 4 bases; junction bases outside the gene matches: 12. Germline V CDR1 and CDR2: MGHRA, YSYEKL. The CDR3 contains 18 residues. CD8 cells regarded as naive lacked CD45RO, were positively chosen for CCR7, and omitted terminally differentiated effector memory CD45RA+ cells. Every contributor of samples was a Caucasian grown-up residing in Nashville, Tennessee. The study, taken as a whole, reports: Some clonotypes were shared by all four sorted-subset donors, while others were not shared. The non-shared ones had lower generation probabilities than the shared ones. In several donors, around 5% of naive CD4 clonotypes appeared in common. Memory subsets generally showed smaller estimated richness than naive subsets did.

Data came from immunoSEQ multiplex PCR; TCRdb stores just in-frame clones and leaves some out. This table holds roughly 850,000 clones, around 96% found once. The chain has TRBV4-1 and TRBJ2-3; 9 nucleotides line up with TRBD2. The clonotype originates from a man aged 25-45 years in good health. Specimen: naive CD8+ T cells sorted from blood. This CDR3 reads CASSQVRAGGPSADTQYF. CDR3 nucleotide sequence: TGCGCCAGCAGCCAAGTAAGGGCGGGAGGGCCTTCGGCAGATACGCAGTATTTT.